This TCR beta chain derives from a study of cytomegalovirus exposure and HLA in healthy donors. The wider study: The approximately 130 validation repertoires matched the roughly 670 first-cohort repertoires in platform, a later analysis reported.

Only in-frame clones appear in the TCRdb table, and some are missing; sequencing was by immunoSEQ multiplex PCR. The profile covers some 200,000 clones, with 70% to 85% appearing a single time and over 10% taken by the ten largest. Study-level points and caveats: Researchers catalogued about 160 TCR beta chains as cytomegalovirus-associated. Using the classifier, cytomegalovirus status was reportedly diagnosed with high specificity and sensitivity. TCR clusters originating in the first cohort tended to co-occur in the 100 to 150 validation repertoires, according to a later analysis.

Turning to this clone: Its specificity is unknown.

Germline CDR1 and CDR2: SGHRS and YFSETQ. There are 15 residues in the CDR3. V was pared by 4 bases and J by 5 bases, with 7 bases of the junction left unmatched. This receptor was taken from a woman aged 25-40 years in good health and CMV-seropositive. V is TRBV5-1 and J is TRBJ2-7, with 12 positions matching TRBD2. Input material: PBMCs. Here the CDR3 reads CASSGRLAGDNEQYF. The CDR3, as DNA: TGCGCCAGCAGCGGGAGACTAGCGGGAGACAACGAGCAGTACTTC.